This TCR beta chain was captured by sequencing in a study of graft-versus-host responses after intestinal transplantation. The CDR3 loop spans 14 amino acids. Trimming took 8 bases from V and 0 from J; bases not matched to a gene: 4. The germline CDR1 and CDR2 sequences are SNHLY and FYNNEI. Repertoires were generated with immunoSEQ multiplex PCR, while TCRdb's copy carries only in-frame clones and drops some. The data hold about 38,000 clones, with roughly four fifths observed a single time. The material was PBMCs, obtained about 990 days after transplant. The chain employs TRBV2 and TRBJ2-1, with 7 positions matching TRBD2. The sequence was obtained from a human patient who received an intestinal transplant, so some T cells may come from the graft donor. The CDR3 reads CASGRGSSYNEQFF. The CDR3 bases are TGTGCCAGCGGGAGGGGTAGCTCCTACAATGAGCAGTTCTTC.